These 27 T cell receptor beta chains were sequenced from one sample in a study of T cells after yellow fever vaccination. MiXCR was run by TCRdb on the 5' RACE reads, yielding one entry per CDR3 protein. The top ten hold over 0.65% of the sample, which has around 250,000 distinct CDR3 sequences, about 7% seen once. This specimen consisted of CD4+ T cells sorted from PBMCs, obtained 15 days after the yellow fever booster vaccination. All receptors derive from a young man who received the YFV17D yellow fever vaccine.

This clonotype occurred many times. The chain joins TRBV5-1 to TRBJ2-7; weak D call: TRBD1 (6 bases). Per germline, CDR1 SGHRS and CDR2 YFSETQ. The V and J ends lost 7 bases and 2 bases respectively, with 10 bases between them. The CDR3 contains 12 residues. The CDR3 nucleotides read TGCGCCAGCCGGACAGAGGCCTACGAGCAGTACTTC. This translates into CASRTEAYEQYF.

This clonotype was seen many times. This chain connects TRBV7-8 to TRBJ2-3; D uncertain. In germline, CDR1 is SGHVS, CDR2 FQNEAQ. V was pared by 4 bases and J by 5 bases, with 10 bases between. The CDR3 totals 13 residues. The CDR3 sequence: CASSYSTRDTQYF. DNA for the CDR3: TGTGCCAGCAGCTATTCTACCCGAGATACGCAGTATTTT.

This chain uses TRBV19 with TRBJ2-1, with D perhaps matching TRBD2 (5 bases). Germline loops: CDR1 LNHDA, CDR2 SQIVND (reference sequence). The CDR3 has 14 amino acids. Trimming shortened V by 7 bases and J by 2 bases, and 12 bases separated the two germline ends. The CDR3 DNA follows: TGTGCCAGTATGGCTAGCCGCACCTACAATGAGCAGTTCTTC. This translates into CASMASRTYNEQFF.

This clonotype was counted at least ten times. The CDR3 DNA sequence: TGTGCCAGCAGCTTCCACGGGGAGCTGTTTTTT. It yields the protein CASSFHGELFF. The gene calls are TRBV7-9 and TRBJ2-2; D gene uncertain. The length of the CDR3 is 11 residues. V lost 3 bases and J 7 bases, leaving 3 bases between the germline ends. In germline, CDR1 is SEHNR, CDR2 FQNEAQ (reference sequence).

This clonotype has a count of ten or more. The V and J genes are TRBV3-1 and TRBJ1-4; no reliable D call. CDR3 length: 12 amino acids. The germline V gene has CDR1 LGHDT and CDR2 YNNKEL (reference sequence). The V end was cut by 4 bases, the J end by 7 bases, with 7 bases between. The CDR3 DNA sequence: TGTGCCAGCAGCCGCCCCCTTGAAAAACTGTTTTTT. Its translation is CASSRPLEKLFF. Drawing the rest from reference TRBV3-1 and TRBJ1-4, the complete variable domain is DTAVSQTPKYLVTQMGNDKSIKCEQNLGHDTMYWYKQDSKKFLKIMFSYNNKELIINETVPNRFSPKSPDKAHLNLHINSLELGDSAVYFCASSRPLEKLFFGSGTQLSVL.

This clonotype has more than one count but fewer than ten. CDR3 loop: CASKSGLPEDTQYF. DNA for the CDR3: TGTGCCAGCAAGAGCGGACTACCGGAGGATACGCAGTATTTT. V and J are TRBV12-3 or TRBV12-4 and TRBJ2-3; maybe TRBD2 (6 bases). The CDR3 has 14 residues. Trimming left V 7 bases short and J 6 bases short, with 17 bases between.

The V and J genes are TRBV11-2 and TRBJ2-7, with D unresolved. Germline CDR1 is SGHAT and CDR2 is FQNNGV. Trimming took 1 base from V and 2 from J, leaving 12 bases between them. CDR3 length equals 15 residues. The CDR3 is CASSLAYGSAYEQYF. CDR3 sequence (DNA): TGTGCCAGCAGCTTAGCCTACGGGTCTGCCTACGAGCAGTACTTC.

There are a few counts of this clonotype. The chain is built from TRBV4-3 and TRBJ2-7; TRBD1 or TRBD2 may be the D gene (5 bases each). V was clipped by 0 bases and J by 6 bases, with 12 bases between them. Germline V CDR1 and CDR2: LGHNA, YSLEER. The CDR3 contains 14 residues. The CDR3 nucleotides are TGCGCCAGCAGCCAAGATCCTTATGGGGGCGAGCAGTACTTC. This codes for CASSQDPYGGEQYF.

This clonotype has just a few counts. The rearrangement uses TRBV6-5 and TRBJ2-1, with D tentatively TRBD1 (5 bases). Germline CDR1 reads MNHEY; CDR2 reads SVGAGI. CDR3 length equals 16 residues. V lost 5 bases and J lost 4, with 18 bases in between. The CDR3 is CASSTTVDGGYNEQFF. DNA of the CDR3: TGTGCCAGCAGTACGACAGTAGACGGCGGTTACAATGAGCAGTTCTTC.

This clonotype was seen at least ten times. The V and J genes are TRBV18 and TRBJ2-7; 10 nucleotides line up with TRBD2. CDR3 length: 15 residues. V was clipped by 0 bases and J by 6 bases; unmatched bases: 5. The germline CDR1 and CDR2 sequences are KGHSH and LQKENI. DNA of the CDR3: TGTGCCAGCTCACCACCCCTAGCGGGAGTTGGCGAGCAGTACTTC. This gives the protein CASSPPLAGVGEQYF.

This clonotype occurred a few times. The chain has TRBV5-1 and TRBJ2-7; the D gene is possibly TRBD1 (6 bases). This CDR3 contains 14 residues. V was shortened by 5 bases and J by 2 bases, with 14 bases between the two germline ends. The germline gives CDR1 SGHRS, CDR2 YFSETQ. As DNA, the CDR3 is TGCGCCAGCAGGAGAGGGGGTGGAACCTACGAGCAGTACTTC. Translation: CASRRGGGTYEQYF.

This chain uses TRBV30 with TRBJ1-2; 7 bases map to TRBD1. Germline V gives CDR1 GTSNPN, CDR2 SVGIG (reference sequence). Trimming removed 1 base from V and 3 bases from J; junction bases left unmatched: 2. The CDR3 contains 13 residues. CDR3 DNA sequence: TGTGCCTGGAGTGAGCAGGGGGACTATGGCTACACCTTC. It is translated as CAWSEQGDYGYTF.

This clonotype showed up many times. The rearrangement uses TRBV24-1 and TRBJ2-7; D tentatively fits TRBD1 or TRBD2 (5 bases each). The CDR3 is 13 residues long. Germline loops: CDR1 KGHDR, CDR2 SFDVKD. Between the trimmed V and J ends, which lost 3 bases and 2 bases, there was a span of 7 bases. CDR3 amino acids: CATSDGGAYEQYF. In DNA form, the CDR3 reads TGTGCCACCAGTGATGGGGGAGCCTACGAGCAGTACTTC.

In DNA, the CDR3 is TGTGCCAGCAGCCCAGGGGGATTCCCCGTGAACACTGAAGCTTTCTTT. Translation: CASSPGGFPVNTEAFF. This chain uses TRBV3-1 with TRBJ1-1, with 7 bases aligning to TRBD1. Trimming cost V 4 bases and J 0 bases; bases outside gene matches: 8. The CDR3 is 16 residues long. The germline gives CDR1 LGHDT, CDR2 YNNKEL (reference sequence).

This clonotype was picked up a small number of times. The chain recombines TRBV29-1 with TRBJ2-3; TRBD1 or TRBD2 may be the D gene (7 bases each). This CDR3 spans 13 amino acids. Per germline, CDR1 SQVTM and CDR2 ANQGSEA. The V end was cut by 5 bases, the J end by 0 bases, with 9 bases between. The chain's CDR3 is CSVQGGSTDTQYF. CDR3 DNA: TGCAGCGTTCAGGGGGGGAGCACAGATACGCAGTATTTT.

The chain has TRBV29-1 and TRBJ2-1; D ambiguous. The germline CDR1 and CDR2 sequences are SQVTM and ANQGSEA. CDR3 length: 14 residues. V lost 2 bases and J lost 3, with 11 bases in between. In DNA, the CDR3 is TGCAGCGTTGAACTCTACTCGGACTACAATGAGCAGTTCTTC. It yields the protein CSVELYSDYNEQFF.

This clonotype showed up just a few times. The V gene is TRBV11-3, the J gene TRBJ1-1; D is perhaps TRBD1 (6 bases). CDR1 and CDR2 (germline): SGHNT, YENEEA. V gave up 4 bases and J gave up 4 bases, with 16 bases separating them. The CDR3 covers 15 residues. The CDR3 coding sequence is TGTGCCAGCAGCTACACGTCGGGGGGGGCCACTGAAGCTTTCTTT. This encodes CASSYTSGGATEAFF.

This clonotype was counted a few times. The J gene is TRBJ2-2, the V gene TRBV9, with TRBD2 matching over 14 bases. The trim removed 4 bases at V and 6 bases at J, leaving 8 bases unmatched. CDR3 size: 17 residues. Germline V gene data show CDR1 as SGDLS and CDR2 as YYNGEE. This chain's CDR3 is CASSRGTSGSGAGELFF. In DNA form, the CDR3 reads TGTGCCAGCAGCAGAGGGACTAGCGGGAGTGGGGCCGGGGAGCTGTTTTTT.

The V gene is TRBV24-1, the J gene TRBJ1-6; weak D call: TRBD1 (5 bases). The CDR3 spans 13 residues. V lost 9 bases to trimming and J lost 7 bases, with 12 bases between them. Germline CDR1 KGHDR, CDR2 SFDVKD. CDR3 protein: CATSRDGNSPLHF. CDR3 nucleotide sequence: TGTGCCACCTCCCGGGACGGGAATTCACCCCTCCACTTT.

This clonotype has a handful of counts. V gene TRBV12-3 or TRBV12-4 combines with J gene TRBJ2-7, with TRBD2 matching over 8 bases. The CDR3 loop spans 14 amino acids. V lost 3 bases to trimming and J lost 8 bases; unmatched junction nucleotides: 9. CDR3 loop: CASSLAGGDGKQYF. The CDR3 DNA reads as TGTGCCAGCAGTTTGGCCGGGGGGGACGGGAAGCAGTACTTC.

This clonotype has a handful of counts. The chain carries TRBV18 and TRBJ1-4; D possibly corresponds to TRBD1 (5 bases). The CDR3 runs to 16 residues. V lost 3 bases and J lost 8, with 19 bases in between. In germline, CDR1 is KGHSH, CDR2 LQKENI. The CDR3 bases are TGTGCCAGCTCACCTGTCCGCGGGACTGAGGGAGAAAAACTGTTTTTT. Its translation: CASSPVRGTEGEKLFF.

In this sample, this clonotype turned up many times. The V call is TRBV29-1, the J call TRBJ1-2; D is possibly TRBD1 (5 bases). Germline loops: CDR1 SQVTM, CDR2 ANQGSEA. This CDR3 region has 13 residues. Trimming cost V 4 bases and J 4 bases, with 13 bases left between them. CDR3 coding DNA: TGCAGCGTTGGAGAGGGGTTAGGCTATGGCTACACCTTC. This codes for CSVGEGLGYGYTF.

This clonotype was seen many times. The chain couples TRBV7-6 to TRBJ2-3, with D possibly TRBD2 on 6 matching bases. Trimming cost V 5 bases and J 0 bases, with 15 bases left between them. This CDR3 comprises 16 residues. Germline V gene sequence: CDR1 SGHVS, CDR2 FNYEAQ. The chain's CDR3 is CASSPASVSSTDTQYF. CDR3 in DNA: TGTGCCAGCAGCCCAGCTAGCGTCTCTAGCACAGATACGCAGTATTTT.

In its sample, this clonotype was seen a few times. The chain is built from TRBV7-2 and TRBJ1-2, with 7 bases that match TRBD1. CDR1 SGHTA and CDR2 FQGNSA come from the germline V gene. The CDR3 is 14 residues long. V lost 4 bases to trimming and J lost 7 bases; unmatched junction nucleotides: 9. CDR3 coding DNA: TGTGCCAGCAGCTCCGAAGCAGGGGGAATTGGCTACACCTTC. It codes for CASSSEAGGIGYTF.

This clonotype was observed at least ten times. The V call is TRBV12-3 or TRBV12-4, the J call TRBJ2-1; 8 bases map to TRBD1. This CDR3 spans 14 amino acids. The V and J ends lost 4 bases and 9 bases, in that order; junction bases with no gene match: 8. The CDR3 coding sequence is TGTGCCAGCAGTTCCGGGACAGGCGGATTTGAGCAGTTCTTC. It specifies CASSSGTGGFEQFF.

The V gene is TRBV7-2, the J gene TRBJ2-5; no clear D gene. There are 14 residues in the CDR3. V lost 1 base and J lost 1, with 7 bases in between. Germline values: CDR1 SGHTA, CDR2 FQGNSA. CDR3: CASSLGWAQETQYF. The CDR3 DNA sequence: TGTGCCAGCAGCTTAGGATGGGCCCAAGAGACCCAGTACTTC.

Many counts were recorded for this clonotype. V usage is TRBV20-1 and J usage is TRBJ1-1; D possibly corresponds to TRBD1 (5 bases). Germline CDR1 DFQATT, CDR2 SNEGSKA (reference sequence). V was trimmed by 1 base and J by 2 bases, leaving 11 bases between them. The CDR3 is made up of 14 amino acids. CDR3 loop: CSARVPGVNTEAFF. CDR3 bases: TGCAGTGCTAGAGTTCCGGGGGTAAACACTGAAGCTTTCTTT.